The rows below give T cell receptor beta chains drawn from one sample of a study of CD8+ T cells in alopecia areata. The method was immunoSEQ multiplex PCR; TCRdb's version includes in-frame clones alone and lacks a portion of them. The data hold 120,000 or so clones, with roughly 54% observed a single time. The starting material was CD4+ T cells sorted from blood, obtained at week 0. These receptor sequences come from a human donor with alopecia areata. The CDR3 runs from the conserved cysteine through the conserved F or W. A D gene is named only where the DNA matches it firmly. Not all rows give a size; the values are once, few, many and, for expanded clones, a class.

TRBJ2-5 | - | TRBD1 | TRBV11-2 | TGTGCCAGCAGCTTAGTGGACAGGGGAAGGGAGACCCAGTACTTC | CASSLVDRGRETQYF
TRBJ1-4 | once | - | TRBV5-4 | TGTGCCAGCAGCATTGGGGGGGGGAATGAAAAACTGTTTTTT | CASSIGGGNEKLFF
TRBJ2-5 | - | - | TRBV7-8 | TGTGCCAGCAGCCGGAATGGCGGGGTCAGGCAAATAAAAGAGACCCAGTACTTC | CASSRNGGVRQIKETQYF
TRBJ1-2 | - | - | TRBV10-3 | TGTGCCATCAGTGAGTCTCACAGCTCTGGCTACACCTTC | CAISESHSSGYTF
TRBJ2-7 | - | TRBD2 | TRBV9 | TGTGCCAGCAGCGCTAGCGGGGGGGGAACCGCCGAGCAGTACTTC | CASSASGGGTAEQYF
TRBJ2-5 | - | TRBD1 | TRBV5-6 | TGTGCCAGCAGCTGGACAGGGACAAGGACCCAGTACTTC | CASSWTGTRTQYF
TRBJ2-7 | few | TRBD1 | TRBV28 | TGTGCCAGCAGTGGGACAGGCGATACCTACGAGCAGTACTTC | CASSGTGDTYEQYF
TRBJ1-6 | - | - | TRBV10-3 | TGTGCCATCAGTGAGTCCAACAGGAATTCACCCCTCCACTTT | CAISESNRNSPLHF
TRBJ2-7 | - | - | TRBV27 | TGTGCCACCTCACTGGCGGGCACCTACGAGCAGTACTTC | CATSLAGTYEQYF
TRBJ1-5 | - | - | TRBV6-6 | TGTGCCAGCAGCTCAGGATCGAATCAGCCCCAGCATTTT | CASSSGSNQPQHF
TRBJ2-3 | few | TRBD2 | TRBV29-1 | TGCAGCGTTGAAGGACGACTAGCGGGATCAGGCACAGATACGCAGTATTTT | CSVEGRLAGSGTDTQYF
TRBJ2-1 | - | - | TRBV9 | TGTGCCAGCAGCGCCGAAGGGACTCACTACAATGAGCAGTTCTTC | CASSAEGTHYNEQFF
TRBJ2-5 | few | - | TRBV5-1 | TGCGCCAGCAGCTTGGTACAGCAAGAGACCCAGTACTTC | CASSLVQQETQYF
TRBJ2-2 | - | TRBD1 | TRBV7-2 | TGTGCCAGCAGCTCTCCTCAAGGGGGCGCGGGCACCGGGGAGCTGTTTTTT | CASSSPQGGAGTGELFF
TRBJ2-3 | - | - | TRBV27 | TGTGCCAGCAGCAAAAGGTTATTGGGGACTAGCACAGATACGCAGTATTTT | CASSKRLLGTSTDTQYF
TRBJ2-5 | - | TRBD2 | TRBV19 | TGTGCCAGTAGTAGCGGGGGAAACCAAGAGACCCAGTACTTC | CASSSGGNQETQYF
TRBJ1-2 | - | - | TRBV28 | TGTGCCAGCAGCCTTCGACAGGAGGTCTATGGCTACACCTTC | CASSLRQEVYGYTF
TRBJ2-1 | - | TRBD1 | TRBV5-1 | TGCGCCAGCAGGGGACAGGGAGCTTACAATGAGCAGTTCTTC | CASRGQGAYNEQFF
TRBJ2-1 | - | TRBD2 | TRBV5-1 | TGCGCCAGCAGCTTGGTTACTAGCGGGAACAATGAGCAGTTCTTC | CASSLVTSGNNEQFF
TRBJ2-3 | few | TRBD2 | TRBV6-5 | TGTGCCAGCAGTTATAGCCCTAGCGGCATAGATACGCAGTATTTT | CASSYSPSGIDTQYF
TRBJ1-4 | few | - | TRBV5-6 | TGTGCCAGCAGCTTTGGGGGCTCGACTAATGAAAAACTGTTTTTT | CASSFGGSTNEKLFF
TRBJ2-5 | few | TRBD2 | TRBV7-8 | TGTGCCAGCAACCGCGGGGGGAACCAAGAGACCCAGTACTTC | CASNRGGNQETQYF
TRBJ2-3 | - | TRBD2 | TRBV30 | TGTGCCTGGCTAGCGGGAGTAGAGGATACGCAGTATTTT | CAWLAGVEDTQYF
TRBJ2-1 | - | - | TRBV7-2 | TGTGCCAGCAGCTTACGAGGTAACAATGAGCAGTTCTTC | CASSLRGNNEQFF
TRBJ2-3 | - | TRBD2 | TRBV7-2 | TGTGCCAGCAGCGTTTTAGCGGGACCCGGGATTGATACGCAGTATTTT | CASSVLAGPGIDTQYF
TRBJ1-2 | - | - | TRBV19 | TGTGCCAGTAGTATGAGCGGACAGCCGGATAACTATGGCTACACCTTC | CASSMSGQPDNYGYTF
TRBJ1-6 | - | - | TRBV18 | TGTGCCAGCTCACCCTCACTTTCAGGGAATAATTCACCCCTCCACTTT | CASSPSLSGNNSPLHF
TRBJ2-5 | - | TRBD2 | TRBV7-2 | TGTGCCAGCAGCCCTAGGATAGCGGGACAAGAGACCCAGTACTTC | CASSPRIAGQETQYF
TRBJ1-1 | - | - | TRBV28 | TGTGCCAGCAGTTATCAAAAGACAGGATCGAACACTGAAGCTTTCTTT | CASSYQKTGSNTEAFF
TRBJ1-5 | once | - | TRBV10-3 | TGTGCCATCAGCCAGGGACTGATTAGCAATCAGCCCCAGCATTTT | CAISQGLISNQPQHF
TRBJ1-3 | few | - | TRBV30 | TGTGCCTGGAGTGGCAAGGGAGGCACTGGAAACACCATATATTTT | CAWSGKGGTGNTIYF
TRBJ2-1 | few | - | TRBV21-1 | TGTGCCAGCAGCGTACTAGCGGGAGGATACAATGAGCAGTTCTTC | CASSVLAGGYNEQFF
TRBJ1-2 | - | TRBD1 | TRBV19 | TGTGCCAGTAGACCGGGACAGCCTTATGGCTACACCTTC | CASRPGQPYGYTF
TRBJ2-6 | few | - | TRBV19 | TGTGCCAGTAGTATTTTGGTGGCTGGGGCCAACGTCCTGACTTTC | CASSILVAGANVLTF
TRBJ1-1 | - | TRBD1 | TRBV10-3 | TGTGCCATCAGTGTTGGGACAGCGACTGAAGCTTTCTTT | CAISVGTATEAFF
TRBJ1-5 | - | - | TRBV4-2 | TGTGCCAGCAGCCAATCGGACGGCGGGAATCAGCCCCAGCATTTT | CASSQSDGGNQPQHF
TRBJ2-2 | - | - | TRBV27 | TGTGCCAGCAGTCGGACCGGGGCGGAATACACCGGGGAGCTGTTTTTT | CASSRTGAEYTGELFF
TRBJ2-5 | - | TRBD1 | TRBV7-3 | TGTGCCAGCAGCTTAAGATCAGGGGGAGTGTTCTCAGAGACCCAGTACTTC | CASSLRSGGVFSETQYF
TRBJ2-5 | few | - | TRBV28 | TGTGCCAGCGGAACCGGGACGGGGGAGACCCAGTACTTC | CASGTGTGETQYF
TRBJ2-7 | - | TRBD2 | TRBV5-4 | TGTGCCAGCAGCCGTATTCTAGCGGGAGGGCCCTACGAGCAGTACTTC | CASSRILAGGPYEQYF
TRBJ2-5 | - | - | TRBV7-2 | TGTGCCAGCAGCAAGACGTACCAAGAGACCCAGTACTTC | CASSKTYQETQYF
TRBJ2-7 | - | - | TRBV10-3 | TGTGCCACGGGGACTGCCGCGGACGAGCAGTACTTC | CATGTAADEQYF
TRBJ2-1 | - | TRBD2 | TRBV9 | TGTGCCAGCAGCGTACTAGCGGGAGGGCCCCACAATGAGCAGTTCTTC | CASSVLAGGPHNEQFF
TRBJ2-7 | - | - | TRBV7-2 | TGTGCCAGCAGCCCCCGGGGGCGGGGGAGCTCCTACGAGCAGTACTTC | CASSPRGRGSSYEQYF
TRBJ2-5 | - | TRBD2 | TRBV2 | TGTGCCAGCAAGCCTAGCGGGGGGTCGGAGACCCAGTACTTC | CASKPSGGSETQYF
TRBJ2-1 | - | TRBD1 | TRBV5-1 | TGCGCCAGCAGCATGAAGACAGGGTCCTACAATGAGCAGTTCTTC | CASSMKTGSYNEQFF
TRBJ2-1 | - | TRBD2 | TRBV4-1 | TGCGCCAGCAGCCAGAGACTAGCGGAGCAGTTCTTC | CASSQRLAEQFF
TRBJ1-2 | - | TRBD1 | TRBV5-1 | TGCGCCAGCGGATCAGGGGGCGAGGATGGCTACACCTTC | CASGSGGEDGYTF
TRBJ2-1 | few | TRBD2 | TRBV9 | TGTGCCAGCAGCGTAACCCCGGGGGGGCGGAATGAGCAGTTCTTC | CASSVTPGGRNEQFF
TRBJ1-5 | - | - | TRBV5-1 | TGCGCCAGCAGCTTGTTGGGAGGCCAGCCCCAGCATTTT | CASSLLGGQPQHF
TRBJ2-5 | - | - | TRBV7-9 | TGTGCCAGCAGCCTTCCACGGGGGACCCAGTACTTC | CASSLPRGTQYF
TRBJ1-2 | - | - | TRBV15 | TGTGCCACCAGCAGAGGGGGGGACTATGGCTACACCTTC | CATSRGGDYGYTF
TRBJ1-2 | - | - | TRBV5-1 | TGCGCCAGCAGCTATTCGACATCGAACTATGGCTACACCTTC | CASSYSTSNYGYTF
TRBJ2-2 | - | - | TRBV7-9 | TGTGCCAGCAGCCCCGTCACCGGGGAGCTGTTTTTT | CASSPVTGELFF
TRBJ2-2 | - | TRBD2 | TRBV14 | TGTGCCAGCAGCCAAGTTTTAGCGGGGAACACCGGGGAGCTGTTTTTT | CASSQVLAGNTGELFF
TRBJ2-7 | - | TRBD1 | TRBV28 | TGTGCCAGCAGCGATCAAGGGACAGAACGCTACGAGCAGTACTTC | CASSDQGTERYEQYF
TRBJ2-5 | once | - | TRBV5-6 | TGTGCCAGCAGCTTAGGGGATACCCAAGAGACCCAGTACTTC | CASSLGDTQETQYF
TRBJ1-1 | few | - | TRBV7-6 | TGTGCCAGCAGCTTAGGAAATGGTGGCACTGAAGCTTTCTTT | CASSLGNGGTEAFF
TRBJ2-1 | - | TRBD2 | TRBV5-1 | TGCGCCAGCAGCTTGATCGGCGGGGGCTCCTACAATGAGCAGTTCTTC | CASSLIGGGSYNEQFF